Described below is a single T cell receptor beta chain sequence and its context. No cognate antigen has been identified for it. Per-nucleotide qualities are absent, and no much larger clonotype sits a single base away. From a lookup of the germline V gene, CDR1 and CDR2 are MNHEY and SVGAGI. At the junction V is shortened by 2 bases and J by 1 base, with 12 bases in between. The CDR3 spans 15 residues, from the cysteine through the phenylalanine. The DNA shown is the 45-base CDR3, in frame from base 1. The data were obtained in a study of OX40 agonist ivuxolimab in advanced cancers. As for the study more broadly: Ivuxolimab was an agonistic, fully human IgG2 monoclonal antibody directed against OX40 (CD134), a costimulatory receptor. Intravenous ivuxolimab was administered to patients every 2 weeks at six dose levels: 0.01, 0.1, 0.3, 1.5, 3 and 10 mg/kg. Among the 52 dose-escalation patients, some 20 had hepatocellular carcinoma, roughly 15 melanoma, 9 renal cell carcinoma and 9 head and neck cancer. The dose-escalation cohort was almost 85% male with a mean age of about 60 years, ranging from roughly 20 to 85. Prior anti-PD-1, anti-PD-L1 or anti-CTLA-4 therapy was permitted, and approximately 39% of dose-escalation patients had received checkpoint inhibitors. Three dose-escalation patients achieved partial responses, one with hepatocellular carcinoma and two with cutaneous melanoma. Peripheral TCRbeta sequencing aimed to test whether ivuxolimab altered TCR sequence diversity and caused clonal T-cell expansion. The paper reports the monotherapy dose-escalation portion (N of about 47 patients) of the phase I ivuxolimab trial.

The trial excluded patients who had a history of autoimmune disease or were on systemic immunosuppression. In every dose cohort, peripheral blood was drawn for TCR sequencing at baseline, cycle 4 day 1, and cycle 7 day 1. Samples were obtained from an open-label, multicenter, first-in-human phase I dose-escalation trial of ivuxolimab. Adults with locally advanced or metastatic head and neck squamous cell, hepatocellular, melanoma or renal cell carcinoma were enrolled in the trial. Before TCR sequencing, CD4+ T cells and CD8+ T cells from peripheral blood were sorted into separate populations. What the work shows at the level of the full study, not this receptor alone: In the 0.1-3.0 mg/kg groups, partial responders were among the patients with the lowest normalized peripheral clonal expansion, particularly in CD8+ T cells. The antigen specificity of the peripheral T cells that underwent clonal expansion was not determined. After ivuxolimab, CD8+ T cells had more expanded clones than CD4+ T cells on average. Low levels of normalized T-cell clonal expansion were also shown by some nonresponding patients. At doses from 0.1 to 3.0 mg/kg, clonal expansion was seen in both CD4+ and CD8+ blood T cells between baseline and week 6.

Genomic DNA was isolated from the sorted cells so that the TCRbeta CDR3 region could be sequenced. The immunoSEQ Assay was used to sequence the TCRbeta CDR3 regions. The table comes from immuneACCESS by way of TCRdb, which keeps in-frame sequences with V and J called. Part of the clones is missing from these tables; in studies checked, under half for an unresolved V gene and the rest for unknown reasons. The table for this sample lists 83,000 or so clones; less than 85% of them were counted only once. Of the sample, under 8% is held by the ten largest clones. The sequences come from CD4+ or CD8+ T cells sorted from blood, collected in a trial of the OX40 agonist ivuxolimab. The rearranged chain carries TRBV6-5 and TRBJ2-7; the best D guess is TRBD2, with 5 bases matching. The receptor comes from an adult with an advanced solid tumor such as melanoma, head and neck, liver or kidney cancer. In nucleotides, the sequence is TGTGCCAGCAGTTACCGGGGAAGAGGGTCCTACGAGCAGTACTTC. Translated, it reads CASSYRGRGSYEQYF.